This T cell receptor (beta chain) is from a study of blood T cell repertoires in COVID-19. Whole-study context: Samples representing acute and convalescent COVID-19 were sourced from the United States, Italy and Spain. Sample material is recorded as cDNA or gDNA derived from T cells, B-cell-depleted T cells, or PBMCs.

Original data processing: Reference gene primer amplification yielded estimated nucleated cell counts. Sequenced by immunoSEQ multiplex PCR; TCRdb stores in-frame clones only, minus some. V, J and clone size derive from that table, while D and trimming were established from the DNA sequence. The profile covers about 93,000 clones, with 85% to 90% appearing a single time and approximately 1.6% taken by the ten largest. The CDR3 is made up of 14 amino acids. V dropped 4 bases and J dropped 3 bases, with 15 bases sitting between them. The germline gives CDR1 GTSNPN, CDR2 SVGIG (reference sequence). The receptor comes from a human donor with active COVID-19. The donor label of this sample is uncertain. The V gene is TRBV30, the J gene TRBJ1-2; D call uncertain. Sequenced: peripheral blood. The CDR3 DNA follows: TGTGCCTGGAATCCGGTGGACTCGGACTATGGCTACACCTTC. Amino acid sequence: CAWNPVDSDYGYTF.